This T cell receptor (beta chain) was recovered during a study of early T cells in non-severe SARS-CoV-2 infection. Study context: Sequencing used unsorted whole-blood bulk RNA, so chains lack pairing.

Findings and limits, study-wide: Matching with VDJdb favored anti-spike CD8 responses (missing private and CD4 specificities).

This clonotype was found many times. Its antigen is still unknown. The CDR3 is made up of 14 amino acids. Germline CDR1 reads MNHEY; CDR2 reads SVGAGI. V was clipped by 6 bases and J by 2 bases; unmatched bases: 6. The protocol attached unique molecular identifiers to individual cDNA molecules. MiXCR, run by TCRdb on the 5' RACE reads, gives a single entry per CDR3 protein. Of some 32,000 distinct CDR3 sequences in the sample, around 4% were seen once. V gene TRBV6-5 combines with J gene TRBJ2-5, with 7 bases identical to TRBD1. The origin of this receptor is an adult who was a healthcare worker with PCR-confirmed SARS-CoV-2 infection or an uninfected control (not recorded which). Sequencing was carried out using whole blood. The CDR3 DNA follows: TGTGCCAGCAGACCCCGACAGGGTCAAGAGACCCAGTACTTC. It is translated as CASRPRQGQETQYF.